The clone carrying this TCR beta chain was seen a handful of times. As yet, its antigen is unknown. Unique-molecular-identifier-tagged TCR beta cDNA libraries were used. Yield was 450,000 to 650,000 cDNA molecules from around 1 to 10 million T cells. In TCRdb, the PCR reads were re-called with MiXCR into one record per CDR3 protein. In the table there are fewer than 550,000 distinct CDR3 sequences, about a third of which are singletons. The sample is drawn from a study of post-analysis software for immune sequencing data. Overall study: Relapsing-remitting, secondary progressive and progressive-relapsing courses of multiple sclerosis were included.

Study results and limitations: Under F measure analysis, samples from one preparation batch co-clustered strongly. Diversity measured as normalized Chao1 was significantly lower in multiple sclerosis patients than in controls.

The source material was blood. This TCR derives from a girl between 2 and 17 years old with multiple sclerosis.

The CDR3 protein is CASSGFGDEQFF. DNA of the CDR3: TGTGCCAGCAGCGGCTTTGGCGATGAGCAGTTCTTC. V and J are TRBV9 and TRBJ2-1; D gene ambiguous. Between the trimmed V and J ends, which lost 3 bases and 8 bases, there was a span of 9 bases. Germline assignment: CDR1 SGDLS and CDR2 YYNGEE. The CDR3 has 12 amino acids. The variable domain in full, completed from reference TRBV9 and TRBJ2-1, reads DSGVTQTPKHLITATGQRVTLRCSPRSGDLSVYWYQQSLDQGLQFLIQYYNGEERAKGNILERFSAQQFPDLHSELNLSSLELGDSALYFCASSGFGDEQFFGPGTRLTVL.